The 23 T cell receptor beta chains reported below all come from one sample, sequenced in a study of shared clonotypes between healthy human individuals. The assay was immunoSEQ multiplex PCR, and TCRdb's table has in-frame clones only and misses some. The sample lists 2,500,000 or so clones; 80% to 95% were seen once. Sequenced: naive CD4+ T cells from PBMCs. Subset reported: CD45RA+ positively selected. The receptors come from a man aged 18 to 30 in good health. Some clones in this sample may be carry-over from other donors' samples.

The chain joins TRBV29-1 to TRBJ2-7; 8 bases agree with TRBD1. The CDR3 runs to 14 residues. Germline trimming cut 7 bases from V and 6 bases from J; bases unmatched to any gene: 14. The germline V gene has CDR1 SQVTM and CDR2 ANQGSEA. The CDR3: CSAAARTGSSEQYF. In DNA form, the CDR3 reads TGCAGCGCCGCAGCTCGGACAGGGTCAAGCGAGCAGTACTTC.

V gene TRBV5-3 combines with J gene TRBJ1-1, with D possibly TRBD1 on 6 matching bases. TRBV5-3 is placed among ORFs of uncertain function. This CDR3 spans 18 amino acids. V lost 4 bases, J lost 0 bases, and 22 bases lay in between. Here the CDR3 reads CARSPGTPFFPVNTEAFF. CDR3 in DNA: TGTGCCAGAAGCCCCGGGACACCGTTTTTCCCAGTGAACACTGAAGCTTTCTTT.

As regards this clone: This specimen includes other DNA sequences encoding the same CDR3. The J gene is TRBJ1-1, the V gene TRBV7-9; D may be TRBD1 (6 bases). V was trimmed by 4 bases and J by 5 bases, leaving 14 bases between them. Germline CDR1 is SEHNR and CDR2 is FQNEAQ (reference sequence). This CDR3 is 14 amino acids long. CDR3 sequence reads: CASSYQGRGTEAFF. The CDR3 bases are TGTGCCAGCAGCTACCAAGGGAGGGGGACTGAAGCTTTCTTT.

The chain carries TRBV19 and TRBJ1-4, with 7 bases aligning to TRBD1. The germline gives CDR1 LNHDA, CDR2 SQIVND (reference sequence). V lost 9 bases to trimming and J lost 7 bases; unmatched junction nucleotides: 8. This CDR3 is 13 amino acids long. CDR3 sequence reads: CARDQQGGEKLFF. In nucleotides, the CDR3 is TGTGCCAGAGACCAGCAGGGGGGTGAAAAACTGTTTTTT.

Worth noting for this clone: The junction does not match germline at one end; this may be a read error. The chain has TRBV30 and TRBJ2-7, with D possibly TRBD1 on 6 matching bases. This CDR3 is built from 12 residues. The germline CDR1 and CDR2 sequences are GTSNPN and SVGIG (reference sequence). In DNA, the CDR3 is TGTGCCTGGAGTGTAAGGGGGACGCGGCGGAACTTC. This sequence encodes CAWSVRGTRRNF.

CDR3 region: CASSPRDRYEAFF. The CDR3 region has the DNA TGTGCCAGTAGTCCCCGGGACAGGTATGAAGCTTTCTTT. The J gene is TRBJ1-1, the V gene TRBV19; 8 bases line up with TRBD1. The CDR3 has 13 amino acids. Trimming removed 5 bases from V and 7 bases from J; junction bases left unmatched: 6. From germline, CDR1 is LNHDA and CDR2 SQIVND (reference sequence).

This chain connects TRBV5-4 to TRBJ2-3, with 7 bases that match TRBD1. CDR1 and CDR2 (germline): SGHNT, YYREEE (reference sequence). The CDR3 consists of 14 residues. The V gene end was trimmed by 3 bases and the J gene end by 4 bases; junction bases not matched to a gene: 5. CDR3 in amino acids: CASSYGQVADTQYF. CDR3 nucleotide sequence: TGTGCCAGCAGCTATGGACAGGTCGCAGATACGCAGTATTTT.

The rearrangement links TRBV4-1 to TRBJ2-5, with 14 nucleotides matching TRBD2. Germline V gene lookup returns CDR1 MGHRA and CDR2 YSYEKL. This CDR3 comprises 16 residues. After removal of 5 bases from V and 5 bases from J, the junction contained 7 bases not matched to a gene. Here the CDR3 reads CASSWGLAGAGETQYF. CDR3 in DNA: TGCGCCAGCAGCTGGGGACTAGCGGGAGCCGGGGAGACCCAGTACTTC.

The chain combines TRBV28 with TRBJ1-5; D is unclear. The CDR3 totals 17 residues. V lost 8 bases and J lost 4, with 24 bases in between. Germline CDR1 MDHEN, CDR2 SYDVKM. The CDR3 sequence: CASAPVSYRAENQPQHF. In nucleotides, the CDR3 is TGTGCCAGCGCTCCGGTTTCATATCGGGCAGAGAATCAGCCCCAGCATTTT.

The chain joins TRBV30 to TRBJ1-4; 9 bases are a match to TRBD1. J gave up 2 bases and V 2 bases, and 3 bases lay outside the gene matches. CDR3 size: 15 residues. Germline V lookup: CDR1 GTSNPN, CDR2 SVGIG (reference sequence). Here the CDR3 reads CAWSHGQGTNEKLFF. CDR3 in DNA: TGTGCCTGGAGTCACGGACAGGGGACTAATGAAAAACTGTTTTTT. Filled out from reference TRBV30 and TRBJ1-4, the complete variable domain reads SQTIHQWPATLVQPVGSPLSLECTVEGTSNPNLYWYRQAAGRGLQLLFYSVGIGQISSEVPQNLSASRPQDRQFILSSKKLLLSDSGFYLCAWSHGQGTNEKLFFGSGTQLSVL.

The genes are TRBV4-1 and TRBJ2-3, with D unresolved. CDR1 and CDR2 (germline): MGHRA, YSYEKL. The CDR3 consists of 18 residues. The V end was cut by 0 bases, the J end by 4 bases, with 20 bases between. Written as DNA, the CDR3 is TGCGCCAGCAGCCAAGATGTTGACGGCGGAGAACGGCCAGATACGCAGTATTTT. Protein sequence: CASSQDVDGGERPDTQYF.

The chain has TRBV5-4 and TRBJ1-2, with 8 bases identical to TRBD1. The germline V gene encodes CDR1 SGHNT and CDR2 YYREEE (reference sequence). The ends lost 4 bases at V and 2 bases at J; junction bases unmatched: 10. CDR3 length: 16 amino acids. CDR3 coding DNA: TGTGCCAGCAGCCCGGCAGGGGGCCTGGCGAACTATGGCTACACCTTC. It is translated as CASSPAGGLANYGYTF.

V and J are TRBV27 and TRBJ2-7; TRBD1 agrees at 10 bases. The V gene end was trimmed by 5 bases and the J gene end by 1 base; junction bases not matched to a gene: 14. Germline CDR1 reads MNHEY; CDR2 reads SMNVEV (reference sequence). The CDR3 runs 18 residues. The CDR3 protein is CASSIRILPGQGSYEQYF. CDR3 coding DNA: TGTGCCAGCAGTATACGGATTCTCCCGGGACAGGGGTCCTACGAGCAGTACTTC.

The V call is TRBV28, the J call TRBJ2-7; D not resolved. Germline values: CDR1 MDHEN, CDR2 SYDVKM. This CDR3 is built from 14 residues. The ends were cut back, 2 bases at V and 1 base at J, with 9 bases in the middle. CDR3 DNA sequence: TGTGCCAGCAGTTTAAATCACGCTTCCTACGAGCAGTACTTC. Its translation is CASSLNHASYEQYF.

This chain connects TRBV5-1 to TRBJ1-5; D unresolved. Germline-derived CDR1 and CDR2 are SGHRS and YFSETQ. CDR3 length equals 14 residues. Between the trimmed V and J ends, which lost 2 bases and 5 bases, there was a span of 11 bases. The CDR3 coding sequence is TGCGCCAGCAGCTTTGGGTCCGGGGATCAGCCCCAGCATTTT. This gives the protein CASSFGSGDQPQHF.

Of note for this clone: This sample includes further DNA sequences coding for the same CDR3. The CDR3 loop is CASSLVGATEAFF. The DNA for the CDR3 is TGTGCCAGCAGTTTAGTCGGGGCCACTGAAGCTTTCTTT. The V gene is TRBV28, the J gene TRBJ1-1; possibly TRBD1 for D (5 bases). Germline CDR1 and CDR2: MDHEN and SYDVKM. Trimming removed 2 bases from V and 4 bases from J, with 8 bases in between. The CDR3 has 13 residues.

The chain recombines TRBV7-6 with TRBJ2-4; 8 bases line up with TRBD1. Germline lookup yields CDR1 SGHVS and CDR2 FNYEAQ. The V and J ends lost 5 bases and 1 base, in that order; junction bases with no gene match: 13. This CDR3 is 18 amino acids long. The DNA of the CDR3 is TGTGCCAGCAGCCCCAATCCCGGACAGGGCTCGGCCAAAAACATTCAGTACTTC. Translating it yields CASSPNPGQGSAKNIQYF.

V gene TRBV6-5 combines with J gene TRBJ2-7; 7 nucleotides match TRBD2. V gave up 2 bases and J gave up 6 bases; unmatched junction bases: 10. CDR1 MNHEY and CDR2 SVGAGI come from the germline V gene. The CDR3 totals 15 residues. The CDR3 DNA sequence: TGTGCCAGCAGTTACAATGGGGGAGGGCACTCCGAGCAGTACTTC. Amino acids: CASSYNGGGHSEQYF.

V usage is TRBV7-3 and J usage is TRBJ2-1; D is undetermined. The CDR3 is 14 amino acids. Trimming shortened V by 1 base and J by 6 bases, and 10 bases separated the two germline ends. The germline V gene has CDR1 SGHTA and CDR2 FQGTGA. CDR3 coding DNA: TGTGCCAGCAGCTTAAAAGGCCAGCTCAATGAGCAGTTCTTC. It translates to CASSLKGQLNEQFF.

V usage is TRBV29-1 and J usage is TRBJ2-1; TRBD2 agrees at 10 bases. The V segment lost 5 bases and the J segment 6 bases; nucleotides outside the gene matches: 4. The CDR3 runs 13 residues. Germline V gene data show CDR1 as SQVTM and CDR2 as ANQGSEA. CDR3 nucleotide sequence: TGCAGCGTTTCAGCTAGCGGGAGCAATGAGCAGTTCTTC. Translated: CSVSASGSNEQFF.

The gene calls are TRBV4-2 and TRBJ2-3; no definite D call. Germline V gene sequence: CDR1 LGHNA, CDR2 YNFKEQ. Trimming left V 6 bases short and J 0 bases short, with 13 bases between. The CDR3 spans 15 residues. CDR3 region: CASSPQAPSTDTQYF. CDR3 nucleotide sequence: TGTGCCAGCAGTCCCCAGGCCCCTAGCACAGATACGCAGTATTTT.

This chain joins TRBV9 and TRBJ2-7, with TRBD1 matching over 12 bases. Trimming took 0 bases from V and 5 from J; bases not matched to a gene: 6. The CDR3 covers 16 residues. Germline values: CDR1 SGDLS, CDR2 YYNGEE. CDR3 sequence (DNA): TGTGCCAGCAGCGTAGATCCGGGACAGGGGGCCCACGAGCAGTACTTC. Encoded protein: CASSVDPGQGAHEQYF.

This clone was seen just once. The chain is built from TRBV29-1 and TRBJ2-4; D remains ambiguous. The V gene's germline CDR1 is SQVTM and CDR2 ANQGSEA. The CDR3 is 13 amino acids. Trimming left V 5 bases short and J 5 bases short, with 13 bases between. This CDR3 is CSVSSARENIQYF. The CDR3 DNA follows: TGCAGCGTTAGCTCCGCCCGGGAAAACATTCAGTACTTC.